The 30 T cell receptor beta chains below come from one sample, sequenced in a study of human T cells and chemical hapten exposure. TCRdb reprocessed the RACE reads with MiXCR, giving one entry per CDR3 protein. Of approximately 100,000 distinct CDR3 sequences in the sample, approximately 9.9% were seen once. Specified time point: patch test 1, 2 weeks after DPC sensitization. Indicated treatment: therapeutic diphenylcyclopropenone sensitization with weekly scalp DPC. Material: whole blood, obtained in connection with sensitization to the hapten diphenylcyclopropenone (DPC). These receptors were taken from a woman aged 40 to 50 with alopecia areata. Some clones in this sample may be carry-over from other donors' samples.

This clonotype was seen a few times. The CDR3 DNA reads as TGTGCCAGCAGCCTGGAGGGGGACGGGAGAACAGATACGCAGTATTTT. This translates into CASSLEGDGRTDTQYF. The chain employs TRBV5-6 and TRBJ2-3; D possibly uses TRBD1 or TRBD2 (6 bases each). Trimming took 4 bases from V and 3 from J, leaving 18 bases between them. The CDR3 is 16 residues long. Germline V gene lookup returns CDR1 SGHDT and CDR2 YYEEEE.

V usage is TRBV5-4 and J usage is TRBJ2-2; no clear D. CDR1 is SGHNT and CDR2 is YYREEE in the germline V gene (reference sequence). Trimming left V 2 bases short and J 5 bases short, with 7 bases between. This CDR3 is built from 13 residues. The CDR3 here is CASSFRGTGELFF. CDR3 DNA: TGTGCCAGCAGCTTCCGTGGGACCGGGGAGCTGTTTTTT.

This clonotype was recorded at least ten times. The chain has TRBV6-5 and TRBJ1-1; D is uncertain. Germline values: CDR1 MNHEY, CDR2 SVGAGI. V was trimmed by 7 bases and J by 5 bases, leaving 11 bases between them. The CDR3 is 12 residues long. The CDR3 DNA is TGTGCCAGCAACGACGCGCTTACTGAAGCTTTCTTT. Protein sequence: CASNDALTEAFF.

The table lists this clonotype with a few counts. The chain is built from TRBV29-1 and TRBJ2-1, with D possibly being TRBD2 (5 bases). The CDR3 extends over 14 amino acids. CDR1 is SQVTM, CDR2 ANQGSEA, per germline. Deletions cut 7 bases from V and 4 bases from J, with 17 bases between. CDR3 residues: CSAEPGRRYNEQFF. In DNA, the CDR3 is TGCAGCGCAGAGCCCGGACGGAGGTACAATGAGCAGTTCTTC.

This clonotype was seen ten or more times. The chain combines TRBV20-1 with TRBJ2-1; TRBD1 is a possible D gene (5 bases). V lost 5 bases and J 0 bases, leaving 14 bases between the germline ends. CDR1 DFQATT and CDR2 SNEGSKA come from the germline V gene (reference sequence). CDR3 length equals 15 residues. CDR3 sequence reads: CSARKTENSYNEQFF. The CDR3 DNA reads TGCAGTGCTCGAAAGACAGAAAACTCCTACAATGAGCAGTTCTTC.

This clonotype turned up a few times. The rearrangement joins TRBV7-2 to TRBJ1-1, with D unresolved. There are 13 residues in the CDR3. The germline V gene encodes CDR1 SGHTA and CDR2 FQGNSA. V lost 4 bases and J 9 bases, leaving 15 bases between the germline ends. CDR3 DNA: TGTGCCAGCAGCTCTAACAGCAGGCGACAAGCTTTCTTT. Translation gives CASSSNSRRQAFF.

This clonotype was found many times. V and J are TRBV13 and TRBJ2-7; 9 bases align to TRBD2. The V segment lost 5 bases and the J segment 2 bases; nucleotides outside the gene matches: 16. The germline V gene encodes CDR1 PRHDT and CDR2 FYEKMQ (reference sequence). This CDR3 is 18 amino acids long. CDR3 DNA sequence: TGTGCCAGCAGCGCCTATAGCCCCCTGCGGGGGGGAGCCTACGAGCAGTACTTC. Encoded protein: CASSAYSPLRGGAYEQYF.

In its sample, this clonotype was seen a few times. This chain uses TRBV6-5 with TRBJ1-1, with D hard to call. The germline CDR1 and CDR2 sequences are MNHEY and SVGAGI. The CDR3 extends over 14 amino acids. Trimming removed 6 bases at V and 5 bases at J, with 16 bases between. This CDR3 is CASSSEAGRTEAFF. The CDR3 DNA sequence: TGTGCCAGCAGCTCAGAGGCCGGCAGAACTGAAGCTTTCTTT.

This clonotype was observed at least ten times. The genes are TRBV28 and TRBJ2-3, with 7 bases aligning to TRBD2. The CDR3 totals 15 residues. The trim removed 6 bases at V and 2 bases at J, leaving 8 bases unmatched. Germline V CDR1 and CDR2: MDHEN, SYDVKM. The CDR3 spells CASSATSDATDTQYF. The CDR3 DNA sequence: TGTGCCAGCAGCGCTACTAGCGATGCCACAGATACGCAGTATTTT.

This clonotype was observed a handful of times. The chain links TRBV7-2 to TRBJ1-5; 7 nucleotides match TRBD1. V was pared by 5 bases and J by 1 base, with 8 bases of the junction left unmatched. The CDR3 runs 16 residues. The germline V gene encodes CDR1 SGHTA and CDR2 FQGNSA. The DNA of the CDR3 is TGTGCCAGCAGCCACCCCCCAGGGGGGAGCAATCAGCCCCAGCATTTT. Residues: CASSHPPGGSNQPQHF. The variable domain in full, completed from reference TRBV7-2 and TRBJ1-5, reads GAGVSQSPSNKVTEKGKDVELRCDPISGHTALYWYRQSLGQGLEFLIYFQGNSAPDKSGLPSDRFSAERTGGSVSTLTIQRTQQEDSAVYLCASSHPPGGSNQPQHFGDGTRLSIL.

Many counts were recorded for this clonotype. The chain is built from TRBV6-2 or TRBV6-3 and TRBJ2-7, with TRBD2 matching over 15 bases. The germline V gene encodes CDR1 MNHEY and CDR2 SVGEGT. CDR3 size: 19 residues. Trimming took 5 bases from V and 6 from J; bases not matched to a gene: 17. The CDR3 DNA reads TGTGCCAGCAGTCCTCCTCGGACTAGCGGGAGGGCCATCTTAGGCGAGCAGTACTTC. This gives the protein CASSPPRTSGRAILGEQYF.

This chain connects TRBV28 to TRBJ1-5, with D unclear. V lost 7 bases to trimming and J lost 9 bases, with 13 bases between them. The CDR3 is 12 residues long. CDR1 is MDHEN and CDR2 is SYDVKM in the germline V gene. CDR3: CASTNSLWPQHF. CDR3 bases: TGTGCCAGCACGAATTCCCTTTGGCCCCAGCATTTT.

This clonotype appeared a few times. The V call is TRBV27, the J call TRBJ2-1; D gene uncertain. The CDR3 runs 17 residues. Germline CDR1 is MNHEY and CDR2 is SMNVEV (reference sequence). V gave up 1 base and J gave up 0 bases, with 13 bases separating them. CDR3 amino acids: CASSLLRGRGSYNEQFF. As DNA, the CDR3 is TGTGCCAGCAGTTTATTACGCGGTCGAGGCTCCTACAATGAGCAGTTCTTC.

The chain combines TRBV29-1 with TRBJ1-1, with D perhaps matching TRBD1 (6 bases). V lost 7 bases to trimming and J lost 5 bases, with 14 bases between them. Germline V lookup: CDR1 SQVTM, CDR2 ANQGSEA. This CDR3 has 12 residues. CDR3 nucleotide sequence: TGCAGCGGTCTGGGGGCCGGGACTGAAGCTTTCTTT. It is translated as CSGLGAGTEAFF. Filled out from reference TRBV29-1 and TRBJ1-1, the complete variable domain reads SAVISQKPSRDICQRGTSLTIQCQVDSQVTMMFWYRQQPGQSLTLIATANQGSEATYESGFVIDKFPISRPNLTFSTLTVSNMSPEDSSIYLCSGLGAGTEAFFGQGTRLTVV.

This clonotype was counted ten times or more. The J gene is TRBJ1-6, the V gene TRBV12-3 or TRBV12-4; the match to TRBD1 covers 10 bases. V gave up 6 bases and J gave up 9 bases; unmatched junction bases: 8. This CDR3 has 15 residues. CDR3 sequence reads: CASSLLGQGSSPLHF. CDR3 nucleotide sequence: TGTGCCAGCAGCCTCCTGGGACAGGGGTCTTCACCCCTCCACTTT.

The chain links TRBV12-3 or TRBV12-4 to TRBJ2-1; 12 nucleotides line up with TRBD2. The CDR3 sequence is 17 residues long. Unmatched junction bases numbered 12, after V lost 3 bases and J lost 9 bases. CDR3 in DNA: TGTGCCAGCAGTTTCCCTCCTACTAGCGGGAGGTTAGCTGAGCAGTTCTTC. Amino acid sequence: CASSFPPTSGRLAEQFF.

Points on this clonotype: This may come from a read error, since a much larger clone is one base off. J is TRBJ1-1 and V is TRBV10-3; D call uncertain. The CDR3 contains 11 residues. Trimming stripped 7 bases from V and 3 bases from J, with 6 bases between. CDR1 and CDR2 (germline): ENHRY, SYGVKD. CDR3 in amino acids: CAIKADTEAFF. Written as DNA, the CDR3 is TGTGCCATCAAGGCGGACACTGAAGCTTTCTTT.

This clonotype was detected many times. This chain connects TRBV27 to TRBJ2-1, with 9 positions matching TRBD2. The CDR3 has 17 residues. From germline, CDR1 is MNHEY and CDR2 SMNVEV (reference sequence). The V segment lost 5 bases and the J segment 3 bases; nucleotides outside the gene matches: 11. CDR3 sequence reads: CASSPGTSRTFYNEQFF. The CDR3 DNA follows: TGTGCCAGCAGTCCCGGGACTAGCAGGACCTTCTACAATGAGCAGTTCTTC.

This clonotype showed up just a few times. CDR3 nucleotides: TGTGCCAGCAGGCAACCCCAGGGGTGGACCGGGGAGCTGTTTTTT. Translated, it gives CASRQPQGWTGELFF. The chain recombines TRBV6-1 with TRBJ2-2; perhaps TRBD1 as D (6 bases). The CDR3 contains 15 residues. V lost 6 bases and J 5 bases, leaving 16 bases between the germline ends. Germline values: CDR1 MNHNS, CDR2 SASEGT.

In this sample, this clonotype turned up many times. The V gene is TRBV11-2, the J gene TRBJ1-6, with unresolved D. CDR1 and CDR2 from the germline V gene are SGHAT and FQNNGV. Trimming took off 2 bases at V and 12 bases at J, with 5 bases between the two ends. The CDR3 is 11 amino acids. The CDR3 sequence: CASSLRGPLHF. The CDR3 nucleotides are TGTGCCAGCAGCTTACGGGGACCCCTCCACTTT.

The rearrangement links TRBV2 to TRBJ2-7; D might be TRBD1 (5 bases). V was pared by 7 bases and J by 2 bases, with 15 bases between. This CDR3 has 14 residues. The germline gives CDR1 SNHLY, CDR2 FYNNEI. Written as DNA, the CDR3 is TGTGCCAGCACTGAGACAGATTACACCTACGAGCAGTACTTC. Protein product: CASTETDYTYEQYF.

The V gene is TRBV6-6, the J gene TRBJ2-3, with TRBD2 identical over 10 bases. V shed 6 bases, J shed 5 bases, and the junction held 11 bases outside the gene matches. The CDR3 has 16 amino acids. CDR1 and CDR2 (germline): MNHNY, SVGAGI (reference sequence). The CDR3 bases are TGTGCCAGCAGACCGGGACTAGCGCTTTGGGAAGATACGCAGTATTTT. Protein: CASRPGLALWEDTQYF.

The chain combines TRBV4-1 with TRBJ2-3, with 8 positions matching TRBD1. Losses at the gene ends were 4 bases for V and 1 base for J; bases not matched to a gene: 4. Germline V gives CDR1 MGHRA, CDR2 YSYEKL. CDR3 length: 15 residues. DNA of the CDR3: TGCGCCAGCAGCCTGACAGGGGTTCGCACAGATACGCAGTATTTT. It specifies CASSLTGVRTDTQYF.

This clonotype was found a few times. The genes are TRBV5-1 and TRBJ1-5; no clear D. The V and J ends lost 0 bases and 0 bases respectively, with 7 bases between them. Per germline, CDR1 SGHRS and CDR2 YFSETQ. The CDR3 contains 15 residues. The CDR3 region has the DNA TGCGCCAGCAGCTTGGACGGTTATAGCAATCAGCCCCAGCATTTT. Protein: CASSLDGYSNQPQHF.

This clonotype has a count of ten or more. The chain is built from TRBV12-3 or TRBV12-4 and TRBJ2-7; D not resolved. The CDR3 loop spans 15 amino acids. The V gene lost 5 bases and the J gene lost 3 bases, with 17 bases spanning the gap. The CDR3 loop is CASSGVWVPNYEQYF. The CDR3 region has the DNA TGTGCCAGCAGTGGGGTGTGGGTTCCCAACTACGAGCAGTACTTC.

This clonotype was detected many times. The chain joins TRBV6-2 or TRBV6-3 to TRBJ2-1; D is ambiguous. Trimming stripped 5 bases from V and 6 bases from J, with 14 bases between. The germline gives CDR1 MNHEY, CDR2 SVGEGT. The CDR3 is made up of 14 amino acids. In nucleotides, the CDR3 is TGTGCCAGCAGTCACGCTTCCAGTTCCAATGAGCAGTTCTTC. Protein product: CASSHASSSNEQFF.

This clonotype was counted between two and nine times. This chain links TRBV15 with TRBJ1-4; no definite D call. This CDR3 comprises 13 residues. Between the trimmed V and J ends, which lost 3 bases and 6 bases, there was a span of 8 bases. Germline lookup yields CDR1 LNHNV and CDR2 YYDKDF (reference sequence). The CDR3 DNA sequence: TGTGCCACCAGCAGGGGCCTCGATGAAAAACTGTTTTTT. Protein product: CATSRGLDEKLFF.

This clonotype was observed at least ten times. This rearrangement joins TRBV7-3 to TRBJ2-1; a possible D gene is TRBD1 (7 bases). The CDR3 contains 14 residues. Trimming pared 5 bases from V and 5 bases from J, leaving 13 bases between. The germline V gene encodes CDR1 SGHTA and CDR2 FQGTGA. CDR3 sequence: CASSPQGGHNEQFF. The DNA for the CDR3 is TGTGCCAGCAGCCCTCAGGGGGGCCACAATGAGCAGTTCTTC. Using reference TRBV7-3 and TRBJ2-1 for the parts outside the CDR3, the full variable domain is GAGVSQTPSNKVTEKGKYVELRCDPISGHTALYWYRQSLGQGPEFLIYFQGTGAADDSGLPNDRFFAVRPEGSVSTLKIQRTERGDSAVYLCASSPQGGHNEQFFGPGTRLTVL.

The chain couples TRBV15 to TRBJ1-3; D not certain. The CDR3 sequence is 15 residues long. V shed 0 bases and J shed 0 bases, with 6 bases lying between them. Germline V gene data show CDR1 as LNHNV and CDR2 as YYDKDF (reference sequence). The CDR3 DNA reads TGTGCCACCAGCAGAGATGCGGGCTCTGGAAACACCATATATTTT. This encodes CATSRDAGSGNTIYF.

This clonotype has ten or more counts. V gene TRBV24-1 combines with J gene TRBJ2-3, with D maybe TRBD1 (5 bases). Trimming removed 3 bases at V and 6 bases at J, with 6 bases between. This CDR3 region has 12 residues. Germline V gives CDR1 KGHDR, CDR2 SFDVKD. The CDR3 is CATSDPGDTQYF. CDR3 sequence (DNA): TGTGCCACCAGTGATCCAGGGGATACGCAGTATTTT.